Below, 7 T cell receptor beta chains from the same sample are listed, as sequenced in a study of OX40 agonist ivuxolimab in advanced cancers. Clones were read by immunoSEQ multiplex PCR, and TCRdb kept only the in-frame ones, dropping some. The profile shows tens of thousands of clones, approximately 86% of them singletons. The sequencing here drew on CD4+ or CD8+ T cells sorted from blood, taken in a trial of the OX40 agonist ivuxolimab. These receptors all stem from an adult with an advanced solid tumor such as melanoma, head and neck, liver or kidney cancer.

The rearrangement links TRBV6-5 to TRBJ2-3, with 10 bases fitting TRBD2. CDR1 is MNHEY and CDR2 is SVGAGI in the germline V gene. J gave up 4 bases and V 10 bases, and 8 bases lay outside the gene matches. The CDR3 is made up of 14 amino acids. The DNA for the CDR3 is TGTGCCACCCGAGCGGGAGGGCCCCCAGATACGCAGTATTTT. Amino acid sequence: CATRAGGPPDTQYF.

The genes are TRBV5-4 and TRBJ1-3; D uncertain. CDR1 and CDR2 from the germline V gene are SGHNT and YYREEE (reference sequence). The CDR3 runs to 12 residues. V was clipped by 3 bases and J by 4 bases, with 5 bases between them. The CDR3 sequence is CASSSTGNTIYF. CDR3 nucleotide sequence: TGTGCCAGCAGCTCCACCGGAAACACCATATATTTT.

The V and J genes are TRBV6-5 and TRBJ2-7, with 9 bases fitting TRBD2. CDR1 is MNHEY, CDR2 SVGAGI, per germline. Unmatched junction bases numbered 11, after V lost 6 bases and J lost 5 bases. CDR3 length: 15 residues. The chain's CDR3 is CASRPLAGGPNEQYF. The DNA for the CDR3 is TGTGCCAGCAGGCCCCTCGCGGGAGGGCCTAACGAGCAGTACTTC.

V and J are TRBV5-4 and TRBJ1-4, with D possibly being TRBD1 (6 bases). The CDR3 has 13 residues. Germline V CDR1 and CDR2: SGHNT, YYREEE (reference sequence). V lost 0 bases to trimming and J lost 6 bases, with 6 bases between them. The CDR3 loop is CASSLGTDEKLFF. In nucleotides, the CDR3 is TGTGCCAGCAGCTTGGGGACAGATGAAAAACTGTTTTTT.

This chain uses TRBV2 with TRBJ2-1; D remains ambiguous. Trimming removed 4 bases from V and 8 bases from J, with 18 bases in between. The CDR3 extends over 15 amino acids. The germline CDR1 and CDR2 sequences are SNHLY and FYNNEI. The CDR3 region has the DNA TGTGCCAGCAGTGGAACGGAGACCCTAGGGCATGAGCAGTTCTTC. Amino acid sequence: CASSGTETLGHEQFF.

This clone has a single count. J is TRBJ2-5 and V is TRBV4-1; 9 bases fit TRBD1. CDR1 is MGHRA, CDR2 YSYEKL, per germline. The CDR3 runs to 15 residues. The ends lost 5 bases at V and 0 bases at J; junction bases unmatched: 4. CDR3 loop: CASSDRGKYQETQYF. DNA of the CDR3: TGCGCCAGCAGCGACAGGGGGAAGTACCAAGAGACCCAGTACTTC.

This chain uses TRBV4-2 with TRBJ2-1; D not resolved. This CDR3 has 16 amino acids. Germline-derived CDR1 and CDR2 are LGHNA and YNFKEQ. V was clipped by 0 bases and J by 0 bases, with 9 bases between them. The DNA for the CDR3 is TGTGCCAGCAGCCAAGATACGAGAAGCTCCTACAATGAGCAGTTCTTC. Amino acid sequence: CASSQDTRSSYNEQFF.